Shown below are 26 T cell receptor beta chains from a single sample sequenced in a study of CD8 T cells in ankylosing spondylitis. General study points: Made up of eight highly homologous variants, a TCR beta motif appeared characteristic of ankylosing spondylitis blood.

Their recognized antigens are unknown. TCRdb analysed the 5' RACE reads with MiXCR anew, one entry per CDR3 protein. The sample has about 800,000 distinct CDR3 sequences; about 10% are singletons. Sequencing was done on a sample of blood, either unsorted or a sorted T cell fraction (not recorded which). The receptors shown here come from a male donor with ankylosing spondylitis.

This clonotype was detected a few times. CDR3 protein: CASSFRPGQGNQPQHF. The CDR3 bases are TGTGCCAGCAGCTTTCGCCCGGGACAGGGGAATCAGCCCCAGCATTTT. The chain uses TRBV27 and TRBJ1-5; TRBD1 matches at 10 bases. Trimming removed 6 bases from V and 4 bases from J; junction bases left unmatched: 9. Germline V gene data show CDR1 as MNHEY and CDR2 as SMNVEV (reference sequence). The CDR3 consists of 16 residues.

This clonotype was counted a few times. This sequence joins TRBV7-9 and TRBJ1-6; perhaps TRBD1 as D (5 bases). The CDR3 totals 15 residues. Germline V gives CDR1 SEHNR, CDR2 FQNEAQ (reference sequence). V lost 4 bases and J lost 10, with 17 bases in between. The CDR3: CASSSGTTAASPLHF. The CDR3 coding sequence is TGTGCCAGCAGCTCCGGGACCACCGCGGCCTCACCCCTCCACTTT. Full variable domain (missing parts from reference TRBV7-9 and TRBJ1-6): DTGVSQNPRHKITKRGQNVTFRCDPISEHNRLYWYRQTLGQGPEFLTYFQNEAQLEKSRLLSDRFSAERPKGSFSTLEIQRTEQGDSAMYLCASSSGTTAASPLHFGNGTRLTVT.

This clonotype was seen at least ten times. The V gene is TRBV5-1, the J gene TRBJ1-1; D is undetermined. The CDR3 totals 15 residues. V gave up 2 bases and J gave up 3 bases, with 14 bases separating them. Germline V lookup: CDR1 SGHRS, CDR2 YFSETQ. CDR3 DNA sequence: TGCGCCAGCAGCTTCGGCGGGGTGGAGGACACTGAAGCTTTCTTT. It encodes CASSFGGVEDTEAFF.

The chain carries TRBV18 and TRBJ2-5, with TRBD2 as a possible D gene (5 bases). Deletions cut 3 bases from V and 7 bases from J, with 9 bases between. The germline V gene has CDR1 KGHSH and CDR2 LQKENI. The CDR3 runs to 12 residues. The CDR3 nucleotides read TGTGCCAGCTCACCCATCGGGGTGACCCAGTACTTC. This codes for CASSPIGVTQYF. The full variable domain, its missing parts supplied by reference TRBV18 and TRBJ2-5, is NAGVMQNPRHLVRRRGQEARLRCSPMKGHSHVYWYRQLPEEGLKFMVYLQKENIIDESGMPKERFSAEFPKEGPSILRIQQVVRGDSAAYFCASSPIGVTQYFGPGTRLLVL.

This chain joins TRBV5-1 and TRBJ2-2, with no clear D. The V end was cut by 2 bases, the J end by 4 bases, with 12 bases between. Germline V gene sequence: CDR1 SGHRS, CDR2 YFSETQ. There are 15 residues in the CDR3. CDR3 sequence (DNA): TGCGCCAGCAGCTTCTCCGGGCCGGGCACCGGGGAGCTGTTTTTT. Amino acid sequence: CASSFSGPGTGELFF.

This clonotype was seen at least ten times. V usage is TRBV14 and J usage is TRBJ2-5, with 13 bases that match TRBD2. This CDR3 has 15 residues. Unmatched junction bases numbered 4, after V lost 4 bases and J lost 5 bases. The V gene's germline CDR1 is SGHDN and CDR2 FVKESK. The CDR3 sequence: CASSRGLAGVETQYF. CDR3 nucleotides: TGTGCCAGCAGCCGAGGACTAGCGGGGGTGGAGACCCAGTACTTC.

The V call is TRBV7-3, the J call TRBJ2-1; 10 bases agree with TRBD1. Germline CDR1 reads SGHTA; CDR2 reads FQGTGA. Unmatched junction bases numbered 14, after V lost 5 bases and J lost 1 base. The CDR3 length is 19 residues. The chain's CDR3 is CASSPGTGALDSSYNEQFF. The DNA for the CDR3 is TGTGCCAGCAGCCCCGGGACAGGGGCGTTGGATTCTTCCTACAATGAGCAGTTCTTC.

CDR3 protein: CASSHPPRVGGTEAFF. CDR3 sequence (DNA): TGTGCCAGCAGCCACCCTCCGCGGGTAGGTGGCACTGAAGCTTTCTTT. The chain joins TRBV4-2 to TRBJ1-1; D ambiguous. Trimming stripped 3 bases from V and 4 bases from J, with 18 bases between. The CDR3 length is 16 residues. Germline V gene data show CDR1 as LGHNA and CDR2 as YNFKEQ.

This clonotype has a handful of counts. The CDR3 sequence: CSAWTALNYGYTF. In DNA form, the CDR3 reads TGCAGTGCGTGGACAGCTTTAAACTATGGCTACACCTTC. V is TRBV20-1 and J is TRBJ1-2; possibly TRBD1 for D (6 bases). The V end was cut by 6 bases, the J end by 2 bases, with 13 bases between. CDR1 and CDR2 (germline): DFQATT, SNEGSKA (reference sequence). The CDR3 sequence is 13 residues long.

The CDR3 DNA reads TGTGCCAGCTCACCCGGCCGGACAGAAGTCTATGGCTACACCTTC. Protein: CASSPGRTEVYGYTF. The chain is built from TRBV18 and TRBJ1-2; D is possibly TRBD1 (6 bases). V was trimmed by 3 bases and J by 4 bases, leaving 15 bases between them. The germline gives CDR1 KGHSH, CDR2 LQKENI. CDR3 length: 15 residues.

This chain joins TRBV5-6 and TRBJ2-6, with D possibly matching TRBD1 (6 bases). Germline values: CDR1 SGHDT, CDR2 YYEEEE. V lost 0 bases and J 0 bases, leaving 13 bases between the germline ends. CDR3 length: 18 residues. The DNA of the CDR3 is TGTGCCAGCAGCTTGGCCGGGACATTCCTCTCTGGGGCCAACGTCCTGACTTTC. It encodes CASSLAGTFLSGANVLTF.

This clonotype occurred a few times. CDR3 sequence reads: CASSLAPGTGRETQYF. The CDR3 coding sequence is TGTGCCAGCAGTTTAGCCCCGGGGACAGGGAGAGAGACCCAGTACTTC. The rearrangement links TRBV12-3 or TRBV12-4 to TRBJ2-5; the match to TRBD1 covers 9 bases. This CDR3 is 16 amino acids long. V dropped 0 bases and J dropped 4; count of bases not matched to a gene: 6.

This clonotype came up many times. The chain's CDR3 is CSVGQVYEQYF. CDR3 bases: TGCAGCGTAGGACAGGTCTACGAGCAGTACTTC. The chain employs TRBV29-1 and TRBJ2-7; 7 bases align to TRBD1. Germline-derived CDR1 and CDR2 are SQVTM and ANQGSEA. The CDR3 extends over 11 amino acids. V shed 6 bases, J shed 3 bases, and the junction held 2 bases outside the gene matches.

This clonotype appeared many times. As DNA, the CDR3 is TGCAGTGCTAGTCGGGGACTTCGGGGAAACACCATATATTTT. Translated, it gives CSASRGLRGNTIYF. The rearrangement joins TRBV20-1 to TRBJ1-3, with D tentatively TRBD1 (5 bases). In germline, CDR1 is DFQATT, CDR2 SNEGSKA (reference sequence). This CDR3 is 14 amino acids long. With 3 bases removed from V and 4 bases from J, the gap between germline ends came to 13 bases.

This clonotype was detected a few times. The chain uses TRBV6-5 and TRBJ1-2; D is possibly TRBD1 (5 bases). The CDR3 length is 15 residues. CDR1 is MNHEY and CDR2 is SVGAGI in the germline V gene. Trimming took off 0 bases at V and 0 bases at J, with 8 bases between the two ends. In DNA, the CDR3 is TGTGCCAGCAGTTACTCGGGACGGGCTAACTATGGCTACACCTTC. Protein product: CASSYSGRANYGYTF.

As for this clonotype: This could be a read error, since a much larger clone is one nucleotide away. V is TRBV20-1 and J is TRBJ2-7; D gene unclear. The germline gives CDR1 DFQATT, CDR2 SNEGSKA (reference sequence). This CDR3 is built from 12 residues. CDR3 coding DNA: TGCAGAGCTAGACCTGTGTGGGGAGAGCAGTACTTC. Its translation: CRARPVWGEQYF.

This clonotype was observed a few times. The chain carries TRBV12-3 or TRBV12-4 and TRBJ2-1, with 13 positions matching TRBD2. The J segment lost 7 bases and the V segment lost 5 bases, leaving 5 bases of the junction unmatched. This CDR3 has 15 residues. CDR3 bases: TGTGCCAGCAGTACCACTAGCGGGAGGGAGAATGAGCAGTTCTTC. It codes for CASSTTSGRENEQFF.

The chain has TRBV6-6 and TRBJ1-2, with no clear D. The CDR3 is 13 amino acids. V shed 6 bases and J shed 6 bases, with 14 bases lying between them. CDR1 and CDR2 from the germline V gene are MNHNY and SVGAGI (reference sequence). The CDR3 spells CASRDPSRDGYTF. In DNA, the CDR3 is TGTGCCAGCAGAGATCCATCGAGGGATGGCTACACCTTC.

This clonotype was detected ten times or more. V is TRBV7-9 and J is TRBJ1-1, with D unresolved. CDR1 and CDR2 from the germline V gene are SEHNR and FQNEAQ (reference sequence). The V and J ends lost 5 bases and 4 bases respectively, with 8 bases between them. The CDR3 runs 12 residues. CDR3 in amino acids: CASSRQSTEAFF. The CDR3 region has the DNA TGTGCCAGCAGCCGGCAGAGCACTGAAGCTTTCTTT.

The chain carries TRBV20-1 and TRBJ2-7; D possibly uses TRBD1 or TRBD2 (5 bases each). Germline V gene lookup returns CDR1 DFQATT and CDR2 SNEGSKA (reference sequence). The length of the CDR3 is 13 residues. V lost 0 bases and J 6 bases, leaving 12 bases between the germline ends. As DNA, the CDR3 is TGCAGTGCTAGAGATAGGTGGGGGAGCGAGCAGTACTTC. Its translation: CSARDRWGSEQYF.

At least ten counts were recorded for this clonotype. The V and J genes are TRBV4-3 and TRBJ1-1; D remains unclear. The CDR3 sequence is 13 residues long. Looked up from germline, CDR1 is LGHNA and CDR2 is YSLEER. V lost 3 bases and J lost 4, with 9 bases in between. Written as DNA, the CDR3 is TGCGCCAGCAGCCAGGAGTGGGTCACTGAAGCTTTCTTT. Translation: CASSQEWVTEAFF.

The chain recombines TRBV10-1 with TRBJ1-5, with D perhaps TRBD1 (6 bases). The CDR3 length is 19 residues. Germline V lookup: CDR1 WNHNN, CDR2 SYGVQD (reference sequence). The CDR3, as DNA: TGCGCTCTTGGGGGACACACTCATGATGCACTGTGTAGCAATCAGCCCCAGCATTTT. Protein: CALGGHTHDALCSNQPQHF.

This clonotype was found a few times. The chain employs TRBV20-1 and TRBJ2-1; 12 nucleotides agree with TRBD2. Germline V gene sequence: CDR1 DFQATT, CDR2 SNEGSKA (reference sequence). V dropped 7 bases and J dropped 8; count of bases not matched to a gene: 6. CDR3 length equals 13 residues. The CDR3 region is CSVGLAGMDEQFF. CDR3 DNA sequence: TGCAGTGTAGGACTAGCGGGAATGGATGAGCAGTTCTTC.

V is TRBV12-5 and J is TRBJ2-2; TRBD1 is a possible D gene (6 bases). The length of the CDR3 is 17 residues. Germline CDR1 LGHNT, CDR2 FRNRAP. Trimming removed 0 bases at V and 1 base at J, with 12 bases between. CDR3 region: CASGLVLGQRNTGELFF. CDR3 DNA sequence: TGTGCTAGTGGTTTGGTACTGGGACAAAGGAACACCGGGGAGCTGTTTTTT.

This clonotype was recorded a few times. The chain recombines TRBV6-1 with TRBJ2-5, with 11 bases lining up with TRBD2. There are 15 residues in the CDR3. Trimming took 6 bases from V and 4 from J; bases not matched to a gene: 7. Germline loops: CDR1 MNHNS, CDR2 SASEGT. This CDR3 is CASSRLAGRGETQYF. The CDR3 DNA reads as TGTGCCAGCAGCCGACTAGCGGGGAGGGGAGAGACCCAGTACTTC.

The rearrangement uses TRBV20-1 and TRBJ1-1, with 8 bases that match TRBD1. The germline V gene encodes CDR1 DFQATT and CDR2 SNEGSKA (reference sequence). This CDR3 spans 13 amino acids. Trimming cost V 6 bases and J 3 bases; bases outside gene matches: 6. The CDR3 reads CSASKDRDTEAFF. The CDR3 DNA follows: TGCAGTGCATCCAAGGACAGGGACACTGAAGCTTTCTTT.